One and the same sample provided the 15 T cell receptor beta chains below, sequenced in a study of T cell repertoires in cytomegalovirus infection. Their antigen targets remain unknown. TCRdb redid the calling of the reads with MiXCR, one entry per CDR3 protein. Among approximately 1,000,000 distinct CDR3 sequences listed, roughly a third were seen once. Sequencing used cultured CD8+ T cells from PBMCs, obtained from culture after CMV antigen stimulation. These receptors were collected from a human donor in good health (CMV status not recorded). Some clones in this sample may be carry-over from other donors' samples.

This clonotype occurred a few times. The genes are TRBV10-3 and TRBJ2-7; TRBD1 is a possible D gene (6 bases). The germline CDR1 and CDR2 sequences are ENHRY and SYGVKD. Deletions cut 6 bases from V and 4 bases from J, with 7 bases between. The CDR3 is 11 residues long. The CDR3 region has the DNA TGTGCCATCAGCGACAGGTACGAGCAGTACGTC. Protein product: CAISDRYEQYV.

This clonotype came up a few times. For the CDR3, the DNA is TGCGCCAGCAGCCAAGAAGGGGGTCGCAATCAGCCCCAGCATTTT. It yields the protein CASSQEGGRNQPQHF. The chain has TRBV4-1 and TRBJ1-5; D might be TRBD1 (6 bases). Trimming cost V 0 bases and J 2 bases, with 8 bases left between them. Germline V gene data show CDR1 as MGHRA and CDR2 as YSYEKL. The CDR3 sequence is 15 residues long.

The rearrangement links TRBV25-1 to TRBJ2-3, with 12 bases that match TRBD2. The CDR3 consists of 17 residues. The germline gives CDR1 MGHDK, CDR2 SYGVNS. V lost 1 base, J lost 0 bases, and 2 bases stayed unmatched. CDR3 amino acids: CASSEWTSGASTDTQYF. DNA of the CDR3: TGTGCCAGCAGTGAATGGACTAGCGGGGCTAGCACAGATACGCAGTATTTT.

Only a few counts were recorded for this clonotype. This chain joins TRBV7-2 and TRBJ2-1; 8 nucleotides line up with TRBD1. CDR1 and CDR2 (germline): SGHTA, FQGNSA. The CDR3 length is 16 residues. V shed 2 bases, J shed 8 bases, and the junction held 11 bases outside the gene matches. CDR3 amino acids: CASSLPWTGFEDEQFF. CDR3 DNA: TGTGCCAGCAGCTTACCCTGGACAGGGTTTGAAGATGAGCAGTTCTTC.

The chain carries TRBV12-3 or TRBV12-4 and TRBJ1-2, with D perhaps matching TRBD1 (5 bases). This CDR3 has 14 residues. The germline V and J ends were trimmed by 10 bases and 4 bases, with 19 bases remaining between them. CDR3 DNA sequence: TGTGCCAACACCCTGGGGGGGAAGTCCTATGGCTACACCTTC. Its protein is CANTLGGKSYGYTF.

This clonotype was counted ten times or more. The CDR3 DNA reads as TGTGCCAGCAGTTTTACTAGCGGGGGCGCAGATACGCAGTATTTT. It is translated as CASSFTSGGADTQYF. This rearrangement joins TRBV28 to TRBJ2-3; 11 nucleotides match TRBD2. Germline lookup yields CDR1 MDHEN and CDR2 SYDVKM. V lost 3 bases to trimming and J lost 4 bases; unmatched junction nucleotides: 3. CDR3 length: 15 amino acids. Filled out from reference TRBV28 and TRBJ2-3, the complete variable domain reads DVKVTQSSRYLVKRTGEKVFLECVQDMDHENMFWYRQDPGLGLRLIYFSYDVKMKEKGDIPEGYSVSREKKERFSLILESASTNQTSMYLCASSFTSGGADTQYFGPGTRLTVL.

The sample holds many counts of this clonotype. This sequence joins TRBV6-1 and TRBJ2-2, with 9 bases lining up with TRBD1. Losses at the gene ends were 6 bases for V and 6 bases for J; bases not matched to a gene: 11. The germline gives CDR1 MNHNS, CDR2 SASEGT. This CDR3 has 16 residues. Here the CDR3 DNA reads TGTGCCAGCAGAACTCCCGGGACAGGGCTTTCCGGGGAGCTGTTTTTT. Translated: CASRTPGTGLSGELFF.

This chain joins TRBV15 and TRBJ2-7; D gene ambiguous. V was trimmed by 1 base and J by 3 bases, leaving 4 bases between them. The CDR3 has 12 amino acids. CDR1 is LNHNV, CDR2 YYDKDF, per germline (reference sequence). As DNA, the CDR3 is TGTGCCACCAGCAGAGGGGACTACGAGCAGTACGTC. This gives the protein CATSRGDYEQYV.

This chain uses TRBV19 with TRBJ1-2, with D possibly matching TRBD1 (5 bases). Per the germline V gene, CDR1 is LNHDA and CDR2 is SQIVND (reference sequence). This CDR3 comprises 14 residues. Trimming pared 10 bases from V and 3 bases from J, leaving 18 bases between. CDR3 sequence: CATSRAQEYYGYTF. CDR3 bases: TGTGCCACCTCTCGCGCACAGGAGTACTATGGCTACACCTTC.

This clonotype was seen repeatedly, ten times or more. The V and J genes are TRBV7-2 and TRBJ2-5; 8 bases agree with TRBD2. Germline V gives CDR1 SGHTA, CDR2 FQGNSA. Trimming at V came to 3 bases and at J to 2 bases, leaving 8 bases not matched to a gene. The CDR3 is made up of 16 amino acids. CDR3 loop: CASSFLGVAGQETQYF. DNA for the CDR3: TGTGCCAGCAGCTTCCTCGGGGTAGCGGGGCAAGAGACCCAGTACTTC. Using reference TRBV7-2 and TRBJ2-5 for the parts outside the CDR3, the full variable domain is GAGVSQSPSNKVTEKGKDVELRCDPISGHTALYWYRQSLGQGLEFLIYFQGNSAPDKSGLPSDRFSAERTGGSVSTLTIQRTQQEDSAVYLCASSFLGVAGQETQYFGPGTRLLVL.

This chain links TRBV6-5 with TRBJ1-2, with D uncertain. The CDR3 covers 13 residues. Germline assignment: CDR1 MNHEY and CDR2 SVGAGI. V was trimmed by 1 base and J by 7 bases, leaving 10 bases between them. CDR3 region: CASSYFGGSGYTF. CDR3 nucleotide sequence: TGTGCCAGCAGTTACTTTGGAGGGAGTGGCTACACCTTC.

This clonotype was seen repeatedly, ten times or more. The chain has TRBV7-2 and TRBJ2-1, with 9 nucleotides matching TRBD2. The CDR3 runs 16 residues. Looked up from germline, CDR1 is SGHTA and CDR2 is FQGNSA. The V and J ends lost 1 base and 8 bases, in that order; junction bases with no gene match: 9. This chain's CDR3 is CASSLVSGGNEDEQFF. The DNA for the CDR3 is TGTGCCAGCAGCTTAGTTAGCGGGGGAAATGAGGATGAGCAGTTCTTC.

This sequence joins TRBV19 and TRBJ2-1; D is ambiguous. The CDR3 is 14 residues long. V dropped 6 bases and J dropped 3 bases, with 12 bases sitting between them. Germline CDR1 and CDR2: LNHDA and SQIVND (reference sequence). In DNA, the CDR3 is TGTGCCAGTAGCCTTCCGGATTTCTACAATGAGCAGTTCTTC. This gives the protein CASSLPDFYNEQFF.

This chain links TRBV6-2 or TRBV6-3 with TRBJ1-1, with D possibly TRBD1 on 5 matching bases. The CDR3 is 12 amino acids. Looked up from germline, CDR1 is MNHEY and CDR2 is SVGEGT. Deletions cut 5 bases from V and 7 bases from J, with 11 bases between. This chain's CDR3 is CASSEGPYEAFF. For the CDR3, the DNA is TGTGCCAGCAGTGAGGGGCCATATGAAGCTTTCTTT.

This clonotype has more than one count but fewer than ten. This rearrangement joins TRBV27 to TRBJ2-1; unclear D gene. The V end was cut by 3 bases, the J end by 6 bases, with 12 bases between. The germline gives CDR1 MNHEY, CDR2 SMNVEV (reference sequence). This CDR3 is 14 amino acids long. CDR3 residues: CASSFGYAGNEQFF. CDR3 DNA: TGTGCCAGCAGTTTTGGGTACGCTGGCAATGAGCAGTTCTTC.